This entry describes one T cell receptor beta chain. The data derive from a study of cytotoxic CD8 clonotypes in ibrutinib-treated CLL. This table comes from immunoSEQ multiplex PCR, and its TCRdb copy is limited to in-frame clones, with some not included. The data show 130,000 or so clones, 70% to 80% seen once. V shed 5 bases and J shed 0 bases, with 11 bases lying between them. The CDR3 spans 15 residues. Per germline, CDR1 SGHTA and CDR2 FQGNSA. This material consisted of PBMCs, taken after 12 months of ibrutinib treatment. The rearrangement uses TRBV7-2 and TRBJ1-5; no reliable D call. The TCR sequence derives from a human donor with chronic lymphocytic leukemia. CDR3 protein: CASSPAGSSNQPQHF. CDR3 DNA: TGTGCCAGCAGCCCTGCCGGGTCTAGCAATCAGCCCCAGCATTTT.